The 7 T cell receptor beta chains below were found in one sample sequenced in a study of neurological immune-mediated disorders. TCRdb analysed the 5' RACE reads with MiXCR anew, one entry per CDR3 protein. This sample carries just over 95,000 distinct CDR3 sequences, 3.5% of them seen once, and the ten largest clones take 5% to 6.5%. Sequences were obtained from PBMCs. The source of these receptors is a woman aged 18-29 years with multiple sclerosis.

This clonotype was seen many times. The chain is built from TRBV7-3 and TRBJ2-7, with D unresolved. Per germline, CDR1 SGHTA and CDR2 FQGTGA. With 2 bases removed from V and 2 bases from J, the gap between germline ends came to 13 bases. This CDR3 is built from 15 residues. In nucleotides, the CDR3 is TGTGCCAGCAGCTTATCTCCCTCGGGTCCCTACGAGCAGTACTTC. It translates to CASSLSPSGPYEQYF.

This clonotype was seen only a few times. CDR3 DNA sequence: TGTGCCAGCAGCTTAGAAGGGACTAGCGCCAACAATGAGCAGTTCTTC. Translation gives CASSLEGTSANNEQFF. The chain links TRBV7-2 to TRBJ2-1; 10 bases are shared with TRBD2. The trim removed 1 base at V and 5 bases at J, leaving 5 bases unmatched. Germline CDR1 reads SGHTA; CDR2 reads FQGNSA. This CDR3 spans 16 amino acids.

On this clonotype itself: A much larger clonotype is one base distant, so this may be a read error. The chain is built from TRBV6-6 and TRBJ1-5, with D perhaps matching TRBD1 (5 bases). The CDR3 runs to 14 residues. The germline V gene encodes CDR1 MNHNY and CDR2 SVGAGI (reference sequence). The CDR3 nucleotides are TGTGCCAGCGGGGCAGCATCGGGCAATCAGCACCAGCATTTT. Its translation is CASGAASGNQHQHF.

This clonotype has ten or more counts. This rearrangement joins TRBV12-3 or TRBV12-4 to TRBJ1-2; no clear D gene. Trimming took off 5 bases at V and 0 bases at J, with 13 bases between the two ends. The CDR3 contains 15 residues. CDR3 loop: CASSSALGSNYGYTF. The CDR3 nucleotides read TGTGCCAGCAGTAGTGCGTTAGGGTCTAACTATGGCTACACCTTC.

There are many counts of this clonotype. The chain joins TRBV27 to TRBJ2-1; no clear D gene. CDR1 is MNHEY, CDR2 SMNVEV, per germline (reference sequence). V was clipped by 7 bases and J by 3 bases, with 4 bases between them. The CDR3 spans 11 residues. Written as DNA, the CDR3 is TGTGCCAGCAACTTCTACAATGAGCAGTTCTTC. Translating gives CASNFYNEQFF.

This clonotype appeared many times. J is TRBJ2-7 and V is TRBV3-1; D might be TRBD1 (5 bases). V was pared by 3 bases and J by 5 bases, with 11 bases between. This CDR3 is 13 amino acids long. CDR1 LGHDT and CDR2 YNNKEL come from the germline V gene (reference sequence). CDR3 sequence (DNA): TGTGCCAGCAGCCATGGGTCGACAGACGAGCAGTACTTC. Translated: CASSHGSTDEQYF.

The table lists this clonotype with a few counts. V usage is TRBV10-3 and J usage is TRBJ2-5, with TRBD1 matching over 9 bases. V shed 10 bases and J 5 bases; nucleotides not matched to a gene: 8. This CDR3 region has 13 residues. The germline V gene has CDR1 ENHRY and CDR2 SYGVKD. The CDR3 bases are TGTGCCAGCCAACAGGGGGCCAGGGAGACCCAGTACTTC. Protein product: CASQQGARETQYF.